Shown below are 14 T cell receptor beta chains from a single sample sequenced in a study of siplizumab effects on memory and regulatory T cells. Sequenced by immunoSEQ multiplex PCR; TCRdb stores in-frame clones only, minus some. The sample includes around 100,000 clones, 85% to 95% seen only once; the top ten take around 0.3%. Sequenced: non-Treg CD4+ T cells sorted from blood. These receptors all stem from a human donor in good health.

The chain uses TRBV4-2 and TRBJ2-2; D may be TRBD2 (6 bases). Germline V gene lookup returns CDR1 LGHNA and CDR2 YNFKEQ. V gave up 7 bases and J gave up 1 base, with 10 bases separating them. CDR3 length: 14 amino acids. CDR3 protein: CASTGLENTGELFF. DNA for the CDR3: TGTGCCAGCACGGGACTGGAGAACACCGGGGAGCTGTTTTTT.

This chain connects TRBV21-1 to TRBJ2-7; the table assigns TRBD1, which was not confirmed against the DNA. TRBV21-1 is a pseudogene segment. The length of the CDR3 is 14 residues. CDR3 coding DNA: TGTGTCTCAGCACTCCAGGGCCCCTCCTACGAGCAGTACTTC. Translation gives CVSALQGPSYEQYF.

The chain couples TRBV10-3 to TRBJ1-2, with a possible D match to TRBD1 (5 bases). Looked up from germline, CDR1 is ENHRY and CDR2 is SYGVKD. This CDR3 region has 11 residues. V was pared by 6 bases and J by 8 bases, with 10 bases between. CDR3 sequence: CAIREGQGYTF. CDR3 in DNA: TGTGCCATCAGGGAGGGGCAAGGCTACACCTTC.

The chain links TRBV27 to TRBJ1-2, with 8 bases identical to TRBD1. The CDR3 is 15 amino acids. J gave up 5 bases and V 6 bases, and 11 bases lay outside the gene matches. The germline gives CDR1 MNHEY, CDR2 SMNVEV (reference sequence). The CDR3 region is CASSPRTGPGYGYTF. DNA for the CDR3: TGTGCCAGCAGCCCAAGGACAGGGCCTGGATATGGCTACACCTTC.

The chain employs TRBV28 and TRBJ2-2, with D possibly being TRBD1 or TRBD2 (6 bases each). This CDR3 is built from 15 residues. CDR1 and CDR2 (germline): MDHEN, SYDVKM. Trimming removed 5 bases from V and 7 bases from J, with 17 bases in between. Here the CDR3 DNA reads TGTGCCAGCAGTCCTGACCAGGGGAGGAACGGGGAGCTGTTTTTT. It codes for CASSPDQGRNGELFF. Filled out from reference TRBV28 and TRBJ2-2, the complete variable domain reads DVKVTQSSRYLVKRTGEKVFLECVQDMDHENMFWYRQDPGLGLRLIYFSYDVKMKEKGDIPEGYSVSREKKERFSLILESASTNQTSMYLCASSPDQGRNGELFFGEGSRLTVL.

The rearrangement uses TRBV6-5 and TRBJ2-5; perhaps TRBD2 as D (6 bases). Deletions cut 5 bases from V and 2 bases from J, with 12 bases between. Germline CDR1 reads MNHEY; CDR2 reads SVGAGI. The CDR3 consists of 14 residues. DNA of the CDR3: TGTGCCAGCAGTCGCGGGACGGCACAAGAGACCCAGTACTTC. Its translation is CASSRGTAQETQYF.

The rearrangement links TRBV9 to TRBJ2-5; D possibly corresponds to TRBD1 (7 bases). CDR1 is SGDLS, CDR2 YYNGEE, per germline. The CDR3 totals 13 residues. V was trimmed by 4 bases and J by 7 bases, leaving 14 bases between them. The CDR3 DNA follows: TGTGCCAGCAGCATCACAGGGGAGGCGACCCAGTACTTC. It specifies CASSITGEATQYF.

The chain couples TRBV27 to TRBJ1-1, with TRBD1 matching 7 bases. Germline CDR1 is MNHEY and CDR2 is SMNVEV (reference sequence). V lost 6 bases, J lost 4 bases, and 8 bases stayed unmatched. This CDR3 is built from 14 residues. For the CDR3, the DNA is TGTGCCAGCAGGACAGGGCGGGGAGGCACTGAAGCTTTCTTT. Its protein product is CASRTGRGGTEAFF.

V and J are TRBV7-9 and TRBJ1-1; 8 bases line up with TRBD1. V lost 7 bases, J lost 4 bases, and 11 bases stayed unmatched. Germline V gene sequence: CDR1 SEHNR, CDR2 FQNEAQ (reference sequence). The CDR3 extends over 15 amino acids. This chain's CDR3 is CASNTPTGGSTEAFF. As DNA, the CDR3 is TGTGCCAGCAACACTCCTACAGGGGGGAGCACTGAAGCTTTCTTT.

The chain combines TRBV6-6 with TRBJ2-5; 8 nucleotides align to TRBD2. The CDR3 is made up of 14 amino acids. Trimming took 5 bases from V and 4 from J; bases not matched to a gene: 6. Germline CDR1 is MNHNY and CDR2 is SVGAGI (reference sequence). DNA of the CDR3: TGTGCCAGCAGTCAAGCGGGAGACGGAGAGACCCAGTACTTC. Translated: CASSQAGDGETQYF.

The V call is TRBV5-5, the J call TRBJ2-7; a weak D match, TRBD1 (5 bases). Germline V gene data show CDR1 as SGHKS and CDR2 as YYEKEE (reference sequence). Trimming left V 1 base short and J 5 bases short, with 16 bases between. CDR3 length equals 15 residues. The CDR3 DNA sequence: TGTGCCAGCAGCTTGAGCCCAGGGTGGGGCGACGAGCAGTACTTC. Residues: CASSLSPGWGDEQYF.

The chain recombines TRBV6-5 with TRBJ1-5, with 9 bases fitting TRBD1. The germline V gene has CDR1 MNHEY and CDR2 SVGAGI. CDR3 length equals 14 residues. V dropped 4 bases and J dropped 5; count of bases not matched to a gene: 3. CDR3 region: CASSWGQGDQPQHF. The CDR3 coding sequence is TGTGCCAGCAGTTGGGGACAGGGCGATCAGCCCCAGCATTTT.

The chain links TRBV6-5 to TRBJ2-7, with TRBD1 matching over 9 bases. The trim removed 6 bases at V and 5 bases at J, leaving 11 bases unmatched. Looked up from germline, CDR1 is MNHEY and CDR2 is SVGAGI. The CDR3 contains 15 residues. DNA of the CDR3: TGTGCCAGCAGCTATGAGGGGACAGGGTACGACGAGCAGTACTTC. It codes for CASSYEGTGYDEQYF.

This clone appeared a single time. The CDR3 protein is CASSLVSSGASLEQYF. CDR3 DNA: TGCGCCAGCAGCTTGGTTTCTAGCGGGGCTTCCTTGGAGCAGTACTTC. The chain recombines TRBV5-1 with TRBJ2-7; 9 bases align to TRBD2. The germline V gene encodes CDR1 SGHRS and CDR2 YFSETQ. There are 16 residues in the CDR3. Unmatched junction bases numbered 11, after V lost 0 bases and J lost 7 bases.